These 20 T cell receptor beta chains originate from one sample sequenced in a study of identical twins. Via MiXCR, TCRdb re-called the 5' RACE reads, giving one row per CDR3 protein. The sample lists more than 1.5 million distinct CDR3 sequences, under 35% occurring once. The specimen sequenced was cord blood. These receptors originate from a newborn girl in good health.

There are a few counts of this clonotype. The gene calls are TRBV3-1 and TRBJ2-4, with D tentatively TRBD1 (6 bases). This CDR3 spans 14 amino acids. The germline gives CDR1 LGHDT, CDR2 YNNKEL (reference sequence). V was trimmed by 2 bases and J by 4 bases, leaving 9 bases between them. As DNA, the CDR3 is TGTGCCAGCAGCCAAAACAGGGCAAAAAACATTCAGTACTTC. This encodes CASSQNRAKNIQYF.

This clonotype appeared a few times. A much more abundant neighbour one base away suggests this may be a read error. The genes are TRBV27 and TRBJ2-3; D possibly corresponds to TRBD2 (6 bases). CDR3 size: 12 residues. Germline lookup yields CDR1 MNHEY and CDR2 SMNVEV (reference sequence). The CDR3 nucleotides are TGTGCCAACAGTCCGGGGGTAGATACGCAGTATTTT. It encodes CANSPGVDTQYF.

The rearrangement uses TRBV7-8 and TRBJ2-7; D gene unclear. The CDR3 consists of 14 residues. V was trimmed by 5 bases and J by 2 bases, leaving 13 bases between them. Germline assignment: CDR1 SGHVS and CDR2 FQNEAQ. CDR3 in DNA: TGTGCCAGCAGCCACAGAGTCCAGGCCTACGAGCAGTACTTC. This codes for CASSHRVQAYEQYF.

V and J are TRBV28 and TRBJ2-3; 8 nucleotides match TRBD2. CDR3 length: 16 amino acids. Unmatched junction bases numbered 7, after V lost 2 bases and J lost 3 bases. Germline V gene sequence: CDR1 MDHEN, CDR2 SYDVKM. Here the CDR3 DNA reads TGTGCCAGCAGTTTACGGGGGGGATTGCGTACAGATACGCAGTATTTT. Its protein product is CASSLRGGLRTDTQYF.

Note on this clonotype: A much larger clonotype is one base distant, so this may be a read error. The chain is built from TRBV10-3 and TRBJ2-7; D unclear. Trimming shortened V by 6 bases and J by 0 bases, and 9 bases separated the two germline ends. This CDR3 has 13 amino acids. CDR1 ENHRY and CDR2 SYGVKD come from the germline V gene. The CDR3 DNA reads TGTGCCATCAGGGAACAAACCTCCTACGAGCAGTACTTC. This encodes CAIREQTSYEQYF.

This clonotype has more than one count but fewer than ten. V gene TRBV20-1 combines with J gene TRBJ1-4; D is possibly TRBD1 (5 bases). From germline, CDR1 is DFQATT and CDR2 SNEGSKA (reference sequence). V lost 5 bases and J lost 5, with 21 bases in between. This CDR3 has 16 residues. The chain's CDR3 is CSAAGAKGYRNEKLFF. The CDR3 DNA reads TGCAGTGCTGCCGGGGCAAAGGGATATAGGAATGAAAAACTGTTTTTT.

The chain employs TRBV25-1 and TRBJ2-6, with 7 nucleotides matching TRBD1. From germline, CDR1 is MGHDK and CDR2 SYGVNS. This CDR3 has 13 amino acids. The CDR3 DNA is TGTGGCTCACAGGGGTCTGGGGCCAACGTCCTGACTTTC. Protein product: CGSQGSGANVLTF.

J is TRBJ2-3 and V is TRBV4-2; D might be TRBD2 (9 bases). Germline V gene sequence: CDR1 LGHNA, CDR2 YNFKEQ. V dropped 4 bases and J dropped 1 base, with 24 bases sitting between them. CDR3 length equals 19 residues. DNA of the CDR3: TGTGCCAGCAGCCGAAAAGGACAGGGAATAGCGGGGGGCACAGATACGCAGTATTTT. Amino acids: CASSRKGQGIAGGTDTQYF.

The chain is built from TRBV19 and TRBJ1-2; D unclear. The germline CDR1 and CDR2 sequences are LNHDA and SQIVND (reference sequence). The CDR3 loop spans 13 amino acids. V was clipped by 7 bases and J by 8 bases, with 17 bases between them. The CDR3 sequence: CASMIRREGGYTF. CDR3 nucleotide sequence: TGTGCCAGTATGATCCGAAGGGAGGGCGGCTACACCTTC.

This clonotype was counted a few times. The V gene is TRBV12-3 or TRBV12-4, the J gene TRBJ1-1, with D tentatively TRBD1 (5 bases). V lost 2 bases to trimming and J lost 1 base, with 17 bases between them. The CDR3 length is 17 residues. Here the CDR3 DNA reads TGTGCCAGCAGTTTAATGGGGTTTGGGGCTGGGAACACTGAAGCTTTCTTT. Encoded protein: CASSLMGFGAGNTEAFF.

The sample holds a few counts of this clonotype. This rearrangement joins TRBV5-1 to TRBJ2-7, with TRBD2 identical over 7 bases. V shed 0 bases and J 3 bases; nucleotides not matched to a gene: 9. The CDR3 is 16 amino acids. Germline values: CDR1 SGHRS, CDR2 YFSETQ. The CDR3 here is CASSLGELARDYEQYF. The DNA of the CDR3 is TGCGCCAGCAGCTTGGGGGAACTAGCGAGGGACTACGAGCAGTACTTC.

This clonotype was counted only a few times. The CDR3 protein is CASSPRSLYSPLHF. CDR3 bases: TGTGCCAGCAGCCCCCGATCCCTTTATTCACCCCTCCACTTT. The rearrangement links TRBV7-2 to TRBJ1-6; no firm D call. V lost 5 bases and J lost 8, with 13 bases in between. This CDR3 contains 14 residues. Looked up from germline, CDR1 is SGHTA and CDR2 is FQGNSA.

The V and J genes are TRBV12-3 or TRBV12-4 and TRBJ2-2; D not certain. The CDR3 sequence is 13 residues long. The V end lost 7 bases, the J end lost 4 bases, and 10 bases lay between the germline ends. CDR3: CASNLLLTGELFF. The CDR3 nucleotides read TGTGCCAGCAACCTCCTTCTCACCGGGGAGCTGTTTTTT.

The chain couples TRBV5-6 to TRBJ2-1; either TRBD1 or TRBD2 may supply D (5 bases each). CDR1 and CDR2 from the germline V gene are SGHDT and YYEEEE. V lost 3 bases and J 7 bases, leaving 17 bases between the germline ends. The CDR3 consists of 15 residues. CDR3 DNA: TGTGCCAGCAGCTCGGGACCCGAAAAGGGAAATGAGCAGTTCTTC. This encodes CASSSGPEKGNEQFF.

This clonotype was picked up a small number of times. The chain is built from TRBV3-1 and TRBJ2-7; 11 nucleotides align to TRBD2. This CDR3 is built from 13 residues. CDR1 LGHDT and CDR2 YNNKEL come from the germline V gene (reference sequence). The ends lost 5 bases at V and 6 bases at J; junction bases unmatched: 3. The CDR3 DNA reads TGTGCCAGCAGCAGTGGGACTAGCGGCGAGCAGTACTTC. This sequence encodes CASSSGTSGEQYF.

The sample holds one count of this clonotype. The rearrangement uses TRBV20-1 and TRBJ2-3, with 11 bases that match TRBD2. The germline CDR1 and CDR2 sequences are DFQATT and SNEGSKA (reference sequence). The CDR3 is 13 amino acids. The CDR3 DNA is TGCAGCCGACTAGCGGGATACACAGATACGCAGTATTTT. Its protein is CSRLAGYTDTQYF.

The rearrangement uses TRBV27 and TRBJ1-1; TRBD1 is a possible D gene (5 bases). There are 14 residues in the CDR3. Trimming took 5 bases from V and 5 from J, leaving 15 bases between them. Germline CDR1 reads MNHEY; CDR2 reads SMNVEV (reference sequence). CDR3 region: CASSVRGGSTEAFF. In DNA form, the CDR3 reads TGTGCCAGCAGTGTGAGGGGAGGCTCAACTGAAGCTTTCTTT.

The V call is TRBV21-1, the J call TRBJ2-7. TRBV21-1 is designated a pseudogene. The CDR3 covers 15 residues. The CDR3 nucleotides are TGTGCCAGCAGCAAAGCCCCAGGAAGCTCCTACGAGCAGTACTTC. Translation: CASSKAPGSSYEQYF.

This clonotype was counted only a few times. This chain links TRBV20-1 with TRBJ2-7, with TRBD2 as a possible D gene (5 bases). CDR3 length: 15 residues. Trimming shortened V by 1 base and J by 7 bases, and 20 bases separated the two germline ends. CDR1 is DFQATT, CDR2 SNEGSKA, per germline (reference sequence). The CDR3 region has the DNA TGCAGTGCTAGAGCGGGATTGAGGCCCTACAATGAGCAGTACTTC. It specifies CSARAGLRPYNEQYF.

In regard to this clonotype: Germline and junction disagree at one end, which may indicate a read error. V gene TRBV9 combines with J gene TRBJ2-1; a weak D match, TRBD2 (6 bases). The CDR3 covers 17 residues. The germline V gene has CDR1 SGDLS and CDR2 YYNGEE. CDR3 nucleotide sequence: TGTGCCAGCAGCGTATTCCTAGGGACTTACTCCTACAATGAGCCGTTCTTC. Translating it yields CASSVFLGTYSYNEPFF.